At least ten counts were recorded for the clone carrying this TCR beta chain. No antigen is known for it. This CDR3 has 15 residues. Trimming stripped 6 bases from V and 4 bases from J, with 19 bases between. Germline CDR1 and CDR2: DFQATT and SNEGSKA (reference sequence). This specimen comes from a study of early T cells in non-severe SARS-CoV-2 infection. For the study at large: Chains were unpaired, as sequencing was done on bulk RNA from unsorted whole blood. Notes on the study in general: Anti-spike CD8 specificities were favored by VDJdb matching, whose results missed private and CD4 specificities.

The TCR library protocol was used to attach unique molecular identifiers. These identifiers were attached to individual cDNA molecules. TCRdb reprocessed the 5' RACE reads via MiXCR and lists one record per CDR3 protein. The sample has 60,000 or so distinct CDR3 sequences, approximately 8% seen once. The chain combines TRBV20-1 with TRBJ1-3; the D gene is possibly TRBD1 (5 bases). The TCR comes from an adult who was a healthcare worker with PCR-confirmed SARS-CoV-2 infection or an uninfected control (not recorded which). This sample comprised whole blood, obtained at baseline. The CDR3 nucleotides read TGCAGTGCGTCGGCAGGGCCCTCCCTGGGAAACACCATATATTTT. This codes for CSASAGPSLGNTIYF.